Shown below are 4 T cell receptor beta chains from a single sample sequenced in a study of T cells in Graves' hyperthyroidism and ophthalmopathy. The TCR beta CDR3 regions underwent amplification using RNA transcripts as the source. HTBI primers were employed in a first-round RT-PCR of the TCR CDR3. TCRdb independently ran MiXCR on the multiplex PCR reads; one entry per CDR3 protein. The sample yields hundreds of thousands of distinct CDR3 sequences, about 38% seen once. Sequenced sample: blood. Receptors originate from a man younger than 30 with Graves' hyperthyroidism.

This clonotype appeared a few times. This chain uses TRBV5-1 with TRBJ2-7; 7 nucleotides line up with TRBD1. V lost 4 bases and J lost 7; bases outside the gene matches: 17. CDR1 is SGHRS and CDR2 is YFSETQ in the germline V gene. The CDR3 runs to 16 residues. The CDR3 DNA reads TGCGCCAGCAGCACGAGACAGGGCGATAGAAGGGGGGAGCAGTACTTC. Translating gives CASSTRQGDRRGEQYF.

This clonotype was detected many times. This chain uses TRBV15 with TRBJ1-3, with a possible D match to TRBD1 (5 bases). The CDR3 contains 15 residues. Trimming cost V 3 bases and J 5 bases, with 14 bases left between them. Looked up from germline, CDR1 is LNHNV and CDR2 is YYDKDF (reference sequence). In DNA, the CDR3 is TGTGCCACCAGCAGGGACGGGGGGGATCGAAACACCATATATTTT. It encodes CATSRDGGDRNTIYF.

CDR3 amino acids: CASKRGTSGFQETQYF. The CDR3, as DNA: TGTGCCAGCAAGCGCGGGACTAGCGGATTCCAAGAGACCCAGTACTTC. The rearrangement joins TRBV6-2 or TRBV6-3 to TRBJ2-5; 11 positions match TRBD2. Germline V gene lookup returns CDR1 MNHEY and CDR2 SVGEGT. This CDR3 has 16 amino acids. J gave up 1 base and V 7 bases, and 8 bases lay outside the gene matches.

As regards this clonotype: A single base separates this from a much larger clone, so it may be a read error. The gene calls are TRBV29-1 and TRBJ2-5; possibly TRBD1 for D (5 bases). The ends were cut back, 3 bases at V and 4 bases at J, with 18 bases in the middle. Germline V gene lookup returns CDR1 SQVTM and CDR2 ANQGSEA. The CDR3 totals 15 residues. CDR3 coding DNA: TGCAGCGTTGAGCTAGGGGCCGACAGCCGAGAGACCCAGTACTTC. Translating gives CSVELGADSRETQYF.